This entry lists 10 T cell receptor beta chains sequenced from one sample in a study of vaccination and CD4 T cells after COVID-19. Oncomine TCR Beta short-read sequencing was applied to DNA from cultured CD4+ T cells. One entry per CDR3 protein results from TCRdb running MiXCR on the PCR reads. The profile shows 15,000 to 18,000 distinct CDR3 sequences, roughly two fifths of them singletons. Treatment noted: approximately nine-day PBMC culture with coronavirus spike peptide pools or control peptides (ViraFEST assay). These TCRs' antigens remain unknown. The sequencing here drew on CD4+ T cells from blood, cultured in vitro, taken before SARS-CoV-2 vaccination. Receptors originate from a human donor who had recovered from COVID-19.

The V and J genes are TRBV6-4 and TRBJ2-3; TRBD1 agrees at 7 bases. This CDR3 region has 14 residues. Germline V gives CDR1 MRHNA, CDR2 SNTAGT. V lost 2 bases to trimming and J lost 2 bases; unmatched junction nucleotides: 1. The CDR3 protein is CASSDRGPTDTQYF. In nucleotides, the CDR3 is TGTGCCAGCAGTGACAGGGGGCCCACAGATACGCAGTATTTT.

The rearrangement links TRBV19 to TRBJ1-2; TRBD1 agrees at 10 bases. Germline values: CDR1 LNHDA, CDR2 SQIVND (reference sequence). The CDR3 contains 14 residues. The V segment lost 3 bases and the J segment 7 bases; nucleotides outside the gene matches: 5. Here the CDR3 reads CASSIQTGGTGYTF. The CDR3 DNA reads TGTGCCAGTAGTATTCAGACAGGGGGCACTGGCTACACCTTC.

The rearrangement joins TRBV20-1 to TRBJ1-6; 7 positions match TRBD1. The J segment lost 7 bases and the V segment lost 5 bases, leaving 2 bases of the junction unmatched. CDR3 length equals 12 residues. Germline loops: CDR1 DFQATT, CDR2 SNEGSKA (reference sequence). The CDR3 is CSAGDRNSPLHF. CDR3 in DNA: TGCAGTGCTGGGGACAGAAATTCACCCCTCCACTTT.

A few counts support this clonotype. This CDR3 is CASSKGALYGYTF. The DNA for the CDR3 is TGTGCCAGCAGTAAGGGGGCTCTCTATGGCTACACCTTC. The chain has TRBV6-2 or TRBV6-3 and TRBJ1-2, with 7 bases that match TRBD1. V lost 5 bases and J lost 4; bases outside the gene matches: 4. This CDR3 has 13 residues. CDR1 is MNHEY, CDR2 SVGEGT, per germline.

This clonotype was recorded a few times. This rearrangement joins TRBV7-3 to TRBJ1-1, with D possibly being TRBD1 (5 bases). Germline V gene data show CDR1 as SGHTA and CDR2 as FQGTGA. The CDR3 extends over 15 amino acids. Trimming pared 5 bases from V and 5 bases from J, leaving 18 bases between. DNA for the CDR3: TGTGCCAGCAGCCCCTCGGGCCACCCAGGGACTGAAGCTTTCTTT. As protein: CASSPSGHPGTEAFF.

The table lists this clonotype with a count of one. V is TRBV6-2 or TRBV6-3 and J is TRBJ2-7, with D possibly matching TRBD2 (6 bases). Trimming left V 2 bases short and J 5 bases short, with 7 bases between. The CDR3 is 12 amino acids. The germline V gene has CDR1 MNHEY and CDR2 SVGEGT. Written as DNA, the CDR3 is TGTGCCAGCAGTTACGCGGGGAACGAGCAGTACTTC. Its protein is CASSYAGNEQYF.

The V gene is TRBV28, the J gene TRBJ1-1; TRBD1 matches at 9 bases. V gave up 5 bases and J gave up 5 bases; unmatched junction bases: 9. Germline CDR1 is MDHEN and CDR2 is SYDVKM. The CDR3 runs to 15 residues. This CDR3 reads CASSPIDRGSTEAFF. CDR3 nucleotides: TGTGCCAGCAGTCCTATAGACAGGGGGTCAACTGAAGCTTTCTTT.

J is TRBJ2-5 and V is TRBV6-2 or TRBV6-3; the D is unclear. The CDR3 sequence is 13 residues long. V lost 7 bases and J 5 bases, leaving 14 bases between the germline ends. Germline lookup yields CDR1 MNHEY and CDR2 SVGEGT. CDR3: CASNHGSKETQYF. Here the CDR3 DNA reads TGTGCCAGCAACCACGGTTCCAAGGAGACCCAGTACTTC.

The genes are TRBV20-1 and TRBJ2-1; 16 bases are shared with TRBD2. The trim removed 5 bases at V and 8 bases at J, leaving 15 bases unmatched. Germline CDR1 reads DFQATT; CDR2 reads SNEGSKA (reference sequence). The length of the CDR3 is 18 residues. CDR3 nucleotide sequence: TGCAGTGCTGAACCGGGACTAGCGGGGGGGCTTGATAACCATGAGCAGTTCTTC. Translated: CSAEPGLAGGLDNHEQFF.

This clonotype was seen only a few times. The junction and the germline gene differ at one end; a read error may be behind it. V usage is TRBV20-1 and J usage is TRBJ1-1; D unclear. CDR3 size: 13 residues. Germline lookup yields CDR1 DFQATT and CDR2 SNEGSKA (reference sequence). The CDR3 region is CSTRVSLNTEAFF. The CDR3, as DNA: TGCAGTACTAGAGTATCACTGAACACTGAAGCTTTCTTT.